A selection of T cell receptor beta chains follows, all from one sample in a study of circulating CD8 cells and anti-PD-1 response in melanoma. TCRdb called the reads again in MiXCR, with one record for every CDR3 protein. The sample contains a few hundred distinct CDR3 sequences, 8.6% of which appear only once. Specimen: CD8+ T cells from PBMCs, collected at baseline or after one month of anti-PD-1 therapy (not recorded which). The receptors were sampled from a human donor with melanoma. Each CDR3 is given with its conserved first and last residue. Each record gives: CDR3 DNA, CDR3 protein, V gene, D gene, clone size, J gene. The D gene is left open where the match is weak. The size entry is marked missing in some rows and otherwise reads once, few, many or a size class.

CDR3 DNA: TGCAGTGCTAGAGATGACACCCGCTCTGGAAACACCATATATTTT; CDR3 protein: CSARDDTRSGNTIYF; V gene: TRBV20-1; D gene: .; clone size: large; J gene: TRBJ1-3
CDR3 DNA: TGTGCCAGCAGCAAATGTAGACAGGTGGACCTGAATGAGCAGTTCTTC; CDR3 protein: CASSKCRQVDLNEQFF; V gene: TRBV21-1; D gene: .; clone size: large; J gene: TRBJ2-1
CDR3 DNA: TGTGCCAGCAGCTCCCGGGATTACCTAGCCAAAAACATTCAGTACTTC; CDR3 protein: CASSSRDYLAKNIQYF; V gene: TRBV5-4; D gene: .; clone size: large; J gene: TRBJ2-4
CDR3 DNA: TGCAGTGCGGCGGGGACAGGGTTTTCATACGAGCAGTACTTC; CDR3 protein: CSAAGTGFSYEQYF; V gene: TRBV20-1; D gene: TRBD1; clone size: large; J gene: TRBJ2-7
CDR3 DNA: TGCAGTGCTAGAGATCGAACTAGCGGGAGTCCCTACAATGAGCAGTTCTTC; CDR3 protein: CSARDRTSGSPYNEQFF; V gene: TRBV20-1; D gene: TRBD2; clone size: large; J gene: TRBJ2-1
CDR3 DNA: TGTGCCAGCAGACGGACTAGAGAGGAGACCCAGTACTTC; CDR3 protein: CASRRTREETQYF; V gene: TRBV12-3/TRBV12-4; D gene: TRBD2; clone size: medium-sized; J gene: TRBJ2-5
CDR3 DNA: TGTGCCAGCAGCTCCAAAGTAAACAGGGGAGAAACCGGGGAGCTGTTTTTT; CDR3 protein: CASSSKVNRGETGELFF; V gene: TRBV28; D gene: TRBD1; clone size: large; J gene: TRBJ2-2
CDR3 DNA: TGTGCCAGCAGCCAAGAAAGAGTTACAGATACGCAGTATTTT; CDR3 protein: CASSQERVTDTQYF; V gene: TRBV14; D gene: .; clone size: large; J gene: TRBJ2-3
CDR3 DNA: TGTGCCAGCAGCGTTGGGACAGGAGAACTTAATTCACCCCTCCACTTT; CDR3 protein: CASSVGTGELNSPLHF; V gene: TRBV9; D gene: TRBD1; clone size: .; J gene: TRBJ1-6
CDR3 DNA: TGCAGCGTTGATGTGGTGAATGAGCAGTTCTTC; CDR3 protein: CSVDVVNEQFF; V gene: TRBV29-1; D gene: .; clone size: large; J gene: TRBJ2-1
CDR3 DNA: TGTGCCAGCAGTTTAGGATCAGGATTTGCGACCCAGTACTTC; CDR3 protein: CASSLGSGFATQYF; V gene: TRBV27; D gene: .; clone size: hyperexpanded; J gene: TRBJ2-5
CDR3 DNA: TGTGCCAGCGTGGAGACAGGCTACGAGCAGTACTTC; CDR3 protein: CASVETGYEQYF; V gene: TRBV28; D gene: .; clone size: medium-sized; J gene: TRBJ2-7
CDR3 DNA: TGTGCCAGCAGTCACAACGGGGGGGCGAGCGCGCAGTATTTT; CDR3 protein: CASSHNGGASAQYF; V gene: TRBV6-2/TRBV6-3; D gene: TRBD2; clone size: medium-sized; J gene: TRBJ2-3
CDR3 DNA: TGTGCCAGCAGCTTCGACAGTGACATGAGGCAGTTCTTC; CDR3 protein: CASSFDSDMRQFF; V gene: TRBV28; D gene: .; clone size: large; J gene: TRBJ2-1
CDR3 DNA: TGTGCCAGCAGTGAAGGAGCGGGGGGCTACGAGCAGTACTTC; CDR3 protein: CASSEGAGGYEQYF; V gene: TRBV6-1; D gene: TRBD2; clone size: medium-sized; J gene: TRBJ2-7
CDR3 DNA: TGTGCCAGCAGTGAGGGGATGGAACTAGCGGTCTTTGAAAACATTCAGTACTTC; CDR3 protein: CASSEGMELAVFENIQYF; V gene: TRBV2; D gene: TRBD2; clone size: medium-sized; J gene: TRBJ2-4
CDR3 DNA: TGTGCCAGCAGTCCACTAGCGGGAGGGCAGTTCGATACGCAGTATTTT; CDR3 protein: CASSPLAGGQFDTQYF; V gene: TRBV28; D gene: TRBD2; clone size: large; J gene: TRBJ2-3
CDR3 DNA: TGTGCCAGCCAAGGGACACGGTACAATGAGCAGTTCTTC; CDR3 protein: CASQGTRYNEQFF; V gene: TRBV7-6; D gene: .; clone size: large; J gene: TRBJ2-1
CDR3 DNA: TGTGCCAGCAGCCGGCTAGCGAGAGGCACCGGGGAGCTGTTTTTT; CDR3 protein: CASSRLARGTGELFF; V gene: TRBV7-3; D gene: .; clone size: hyperexpanded; J gene: TRBJ2-2
CDR3 DNA: TGTGCCAGCACCTTCGACCCCCCCGAGCAGTACTTC; CDR3 protein: CASTFDPPEQYF; V gene: TRBV27; D gene: .; clone size: medium-sized; J gene: TRBJ2-7
CDR3 DNA: TGCAGTGCTAAGCAGAGGGCCAGTTACAATGAGCAGTTCTTC; CDR3 protein: CSAKQRASYNEQFF; V gene: TRBV20-1; D gene: .; clone size: medium-sized; J gene: TRBJ2-1
CDR3 DNA: TGTGCCAGCAGTCTCCAACTAGCGGGTGCGAGTGAGCAGTACTTC; CDR3 protein: CASSLQLAGASEQYF; V gene: TRBV28; D gene: TRBD2; clone size: medium-sized; J gene: TRBJ2-7
CDR3 DNA: TGTGCCACCAGTGAAATCCCCACTAGCGGGATGGAGACCCAGTACTTC; CDR3 protein: CATSEIPTSGMETQYF; V gene: TRBV24-1; D gene: TRBD2; clone size: large; J gene: TRBJ2-5
CDR3 DNA: TGCAGTGCTACGCCCGGGACTAGCGATACCTACGAGCAGTACTTC; CDR3 protein: CSATPGTSDTYEQYF; V gene: TRBV20-1; D gene: TRBD2; clone size: large; J gene: TRBJ2-7
CDR3 DNA: TGTGCCAGCAGCCCTACCCCCAAACCTGACAGGATTACTTTGGACTTC; CDR3 protein: CASSPTPKPDRITLDF; V gene: TRBV28; D gene: .; clone size: large; J gene: TRBJ2-7
CDR3 DNA: TGTGCCAGCAGTAGAGGGGAATCCTACGAGCAGTACTTC; CDR3 protein: CASSRGESYEQYF; V gene: TRBV27; D gene: .; clone size: medium-sized; J gene: TRBJ2-7